This T cell receptor beta chain was identified in a study of cytomegalovirus exposure and HLA in healthy donors. Study-wide findings and caveats: Trimming of TCR beta V- and J-genes showed a link, identified in a later analysis, to a missense DCLRE1C variant. The investigators catalogued 150 to 200 TCR beta chains as cytomegalovirus-associated. The availability of immune exposure information extended only to CMV serostatus.

The PCR made use of 60 Vbeta and 13 Jbeta primers. Using immunoSEQ multiplex PCR, the repertoire was profiled, and TCRdb retains in-frame clones only, with some absent. This sample has 150,000 to 200,000 clones, with just over 75% found just once. Trimming took off 3 bases at V and 7 bases at J, with 13 bases between the two ends. The germline gives CDR1 LNHDA, CDR2 SQIVND (reference sequence). The CDR3 is 14 amino acids. This clone has just a few counts. What it recognizes is unknown. Sequencing was done on a sample of PBMCs. The chain combines TRBV19 with TRBJ1-5; possibly TRBD1 for D (6 bases). The receptor's source is a woman in her sixties or seventies in good health and CMV-seropositive. CDR3 DNA: TGTGCCAGTAGTATCAGTCAGGGGTTCCAGCCCCAGCATTTT. Translation: CASSISQGFQPQHF.